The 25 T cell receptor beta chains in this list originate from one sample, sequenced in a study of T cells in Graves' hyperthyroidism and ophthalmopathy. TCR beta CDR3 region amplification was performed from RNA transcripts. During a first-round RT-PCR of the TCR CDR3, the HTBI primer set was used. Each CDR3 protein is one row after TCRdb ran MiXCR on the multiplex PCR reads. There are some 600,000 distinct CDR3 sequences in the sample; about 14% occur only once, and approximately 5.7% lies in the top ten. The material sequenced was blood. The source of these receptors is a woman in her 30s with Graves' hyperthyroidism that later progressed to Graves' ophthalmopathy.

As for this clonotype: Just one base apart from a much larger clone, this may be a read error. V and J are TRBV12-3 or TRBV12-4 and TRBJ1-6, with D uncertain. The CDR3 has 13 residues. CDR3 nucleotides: TGTGCCAGCGGTAACTCAGCGGATTCACCCCTCCGCTTT. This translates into CASGNSADSPLRF.

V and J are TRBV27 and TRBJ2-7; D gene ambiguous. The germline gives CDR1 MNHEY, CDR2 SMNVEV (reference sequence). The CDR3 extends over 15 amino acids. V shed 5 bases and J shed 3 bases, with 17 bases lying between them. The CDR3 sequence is CASSPRGRQDYEQYF. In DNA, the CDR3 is TGTGCCAGCAGTCCTCGTGGCCGGCAGGACTACGAGCAGTACTTC.

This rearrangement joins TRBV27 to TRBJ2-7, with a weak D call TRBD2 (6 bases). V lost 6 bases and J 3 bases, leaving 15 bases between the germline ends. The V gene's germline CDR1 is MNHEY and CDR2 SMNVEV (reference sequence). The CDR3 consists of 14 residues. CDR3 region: CASRPPGLGYEQYF. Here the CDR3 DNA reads TGTGCCAGCAGACCCCCGGGACTGGGCTACGAGCAGTACTTC.

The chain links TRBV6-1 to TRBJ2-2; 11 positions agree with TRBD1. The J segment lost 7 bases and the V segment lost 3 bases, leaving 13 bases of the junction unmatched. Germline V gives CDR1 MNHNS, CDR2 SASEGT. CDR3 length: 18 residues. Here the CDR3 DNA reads TGTGCCAGCAGTGACGCGGGACAGGGGGGACCCCAAGGCGGGGAGCTGTTTTTT. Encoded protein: CASSDAGQGGPQGGELFF.

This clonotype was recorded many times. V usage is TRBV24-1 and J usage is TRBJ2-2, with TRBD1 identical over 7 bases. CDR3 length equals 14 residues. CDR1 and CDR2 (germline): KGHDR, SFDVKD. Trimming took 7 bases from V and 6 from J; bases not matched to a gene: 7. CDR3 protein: CATSSATGPGELFF. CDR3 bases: TGTGCCACCAGCAGTGCGACAGGGCCCGGGGAGCTGTTTTTT.

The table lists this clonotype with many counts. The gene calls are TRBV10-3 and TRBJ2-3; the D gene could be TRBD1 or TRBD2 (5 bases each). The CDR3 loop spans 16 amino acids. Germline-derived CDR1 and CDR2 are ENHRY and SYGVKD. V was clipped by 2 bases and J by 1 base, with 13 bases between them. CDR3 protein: CAISEVTLGGTDTQYF. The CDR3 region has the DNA TGTGCCATCAGTGAGGTTACACTGGGGGGCACAGATACGCAGTATTTT.

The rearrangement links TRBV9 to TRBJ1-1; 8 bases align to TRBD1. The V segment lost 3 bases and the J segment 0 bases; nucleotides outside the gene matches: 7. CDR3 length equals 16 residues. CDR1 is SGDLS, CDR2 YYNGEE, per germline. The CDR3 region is CASSDHRDRMNTEAFF. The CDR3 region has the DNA TGTGCCAGCAGCGACCACAGGGACAGGATGAACACTGAAGCTTTCTTT.

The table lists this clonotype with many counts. CDR3 sequence: CASSSPPYEQYF. The CDR3 DNA follows: TGTGCCAGCAGTTCCCCCCCCTACGAGCAGTACTTC. This chain connects TRBV27 to TRBJ2-7; no clear D gene. The length of the CDR3 is 12 residues. The V and J ends lost 4 bases and 2 bases respectively, with 6 bases between them. Germline assignment: CDR1 MNHEY and CDR2 SMNVEV (reference sequence).

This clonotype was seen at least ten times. In DNA form, the CDR3 reads TGCAGCGTTGTGACAGGGTCTTCTGAAGCTTTCTTT. Amino acid sequence: CSVVTGSSEAFF. This sequence joins TRBV29-1 and TRBJ1-1, with 7 bases that match TRBD1. V lost 4 bases, J lost 6 bases, and 5 bases stayed unmatched. Germline assignment: CDR1 SQVTM and CDR2 ANQGSEA. This CDR3 contains 12 residues.

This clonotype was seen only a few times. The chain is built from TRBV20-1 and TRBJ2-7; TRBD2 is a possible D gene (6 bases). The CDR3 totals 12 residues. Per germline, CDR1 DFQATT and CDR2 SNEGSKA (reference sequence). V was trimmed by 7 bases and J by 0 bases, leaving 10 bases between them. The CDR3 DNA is TGCAGTGTTAGCGGCATCTCCTACGAGCAGTACTTC. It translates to CSVSGISYEQYF.

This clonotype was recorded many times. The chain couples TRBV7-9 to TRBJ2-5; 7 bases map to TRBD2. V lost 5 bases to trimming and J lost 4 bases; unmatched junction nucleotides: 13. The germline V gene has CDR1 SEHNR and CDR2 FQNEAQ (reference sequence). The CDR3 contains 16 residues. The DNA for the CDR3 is TGTGCCAGCAGCCCCCCTAGCGGAGAAAGGAGAGAGACCCAGTACTTC. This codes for CASSPPSGERRETQYF.

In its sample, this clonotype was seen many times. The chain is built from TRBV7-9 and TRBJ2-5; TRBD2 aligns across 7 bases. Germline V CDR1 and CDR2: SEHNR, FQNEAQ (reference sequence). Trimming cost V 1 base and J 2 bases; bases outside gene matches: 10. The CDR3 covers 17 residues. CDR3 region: CASSLEYASGVQETQYF. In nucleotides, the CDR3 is TGTGCCAGCAGCTTAGAGTATGCGAGCGGGGTTCAAGAGACCCAGTACTTC. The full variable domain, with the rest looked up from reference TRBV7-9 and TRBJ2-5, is DTGVSQNPRHKITKRGQNVTFRCDPISEHNRLYWYRQTLGQGPEFLTYFQNEAQLEKSRLLSDRFSAERPKGSFSTLEIQRTEQGDSAMYLCASSLEYASGVQETQYFGPGTRLLVL.

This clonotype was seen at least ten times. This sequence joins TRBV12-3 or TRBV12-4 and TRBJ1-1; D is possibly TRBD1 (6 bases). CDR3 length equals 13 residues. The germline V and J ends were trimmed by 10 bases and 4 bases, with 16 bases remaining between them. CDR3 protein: CATLPQGLTEAFF. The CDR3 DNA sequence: TGTGCCACCCTACCACAGGGCCTCACTGAAGCTTTCTTT.

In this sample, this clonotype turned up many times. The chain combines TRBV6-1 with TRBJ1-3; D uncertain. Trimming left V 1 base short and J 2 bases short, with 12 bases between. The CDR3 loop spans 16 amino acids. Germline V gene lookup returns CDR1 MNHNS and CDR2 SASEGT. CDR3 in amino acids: CASSEDWPGAGNTIYF. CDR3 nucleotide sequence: TGTGCCAGCAGTGAAGATTGGCCAGGCGCTGGAAACACCATATATTTT.

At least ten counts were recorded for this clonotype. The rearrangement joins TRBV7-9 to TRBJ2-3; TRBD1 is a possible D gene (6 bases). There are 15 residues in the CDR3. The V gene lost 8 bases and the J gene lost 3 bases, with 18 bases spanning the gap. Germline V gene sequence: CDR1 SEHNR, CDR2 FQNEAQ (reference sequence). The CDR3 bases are TGTGCCAGCCATGTGGGCAGGGGTGGTACAGATACGCAGTATTTT. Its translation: CASHVGRGGTDTQYF. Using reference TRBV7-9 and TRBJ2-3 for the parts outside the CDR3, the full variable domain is DTGVSQNPRHKITKRGQNVTFRCDPISEHNRLYWYRQTLGQGPEFLTYFQNEAQLEKSRLLSDRFSAERPKGSFSTLEIQRTEQGDSAMYLCASHVGRGGTDTQYFGPGTRLTVL.

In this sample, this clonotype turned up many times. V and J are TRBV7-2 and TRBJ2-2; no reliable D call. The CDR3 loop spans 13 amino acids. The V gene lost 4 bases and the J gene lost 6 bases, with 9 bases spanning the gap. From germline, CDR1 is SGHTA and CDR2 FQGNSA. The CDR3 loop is CASSSYTAGELFF. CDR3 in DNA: TGTGCCAGCAGCTCGTATACCGCCGGGGAGCTGTTTTTT. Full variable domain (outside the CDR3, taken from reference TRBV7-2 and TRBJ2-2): GAGVSQSPSNKVTEKGKDVELRCDPISGHTALYWYRQSLGQGLEFLIYFQGNSAPDKSGLPSDRFSAERTGGSVSTLTIQRTQQEDSAVYLCASSSYTAGELFFGEGSRLTVL.

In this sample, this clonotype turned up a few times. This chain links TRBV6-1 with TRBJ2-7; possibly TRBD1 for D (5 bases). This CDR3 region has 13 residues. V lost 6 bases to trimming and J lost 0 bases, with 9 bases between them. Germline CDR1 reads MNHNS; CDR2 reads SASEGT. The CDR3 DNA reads TGTGCCAGCAGAGACAGAAGCTCCTACGAGCAGTACTTC. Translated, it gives CASRDRSSYEQYF.

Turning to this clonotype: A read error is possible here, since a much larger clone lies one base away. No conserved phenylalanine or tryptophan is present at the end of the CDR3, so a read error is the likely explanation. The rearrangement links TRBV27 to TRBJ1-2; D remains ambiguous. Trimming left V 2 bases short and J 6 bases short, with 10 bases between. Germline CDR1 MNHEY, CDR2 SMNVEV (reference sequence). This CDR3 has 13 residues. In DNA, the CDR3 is TGTGCCAGCAGTTTAAGAGGGTTGGATGGCTACACCCTC. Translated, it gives CASSLRGLDGYTL.

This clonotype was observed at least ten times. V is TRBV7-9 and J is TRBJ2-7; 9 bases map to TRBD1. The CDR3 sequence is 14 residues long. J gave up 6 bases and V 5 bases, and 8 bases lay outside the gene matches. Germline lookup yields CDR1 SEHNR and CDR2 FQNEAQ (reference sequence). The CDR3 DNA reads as TGTGCCAGCAGCGCCGGGGACAGGGAGACCGAGCAGTACTTC. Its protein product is CASSAGDRETEQYF.

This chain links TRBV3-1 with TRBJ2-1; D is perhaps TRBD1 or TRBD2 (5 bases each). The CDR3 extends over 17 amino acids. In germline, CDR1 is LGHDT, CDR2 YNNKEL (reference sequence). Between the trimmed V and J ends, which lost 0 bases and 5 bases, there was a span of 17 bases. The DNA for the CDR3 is TGTGCCAGCAGCCAAGAGGGACCATTAGAGATCGACAATGAGCAGTTCTTC. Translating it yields CASSQEGPLEIDNEQFF.

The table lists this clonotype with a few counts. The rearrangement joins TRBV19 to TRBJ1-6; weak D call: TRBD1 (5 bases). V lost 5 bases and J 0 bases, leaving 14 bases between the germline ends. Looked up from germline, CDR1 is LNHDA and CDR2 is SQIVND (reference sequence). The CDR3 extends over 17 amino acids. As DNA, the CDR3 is TGTGCCAGTAGTGGGGGTGGACTGCGCTCCTATAATTCACCCCTCCACTTT. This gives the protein CASSGGGLRSYNSPLHF.

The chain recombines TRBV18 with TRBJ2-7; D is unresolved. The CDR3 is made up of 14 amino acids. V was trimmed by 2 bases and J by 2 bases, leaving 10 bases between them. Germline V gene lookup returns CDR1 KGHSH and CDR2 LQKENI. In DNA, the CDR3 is TGTGCCAGCTCACCAAGGGCAGAAGCCTACGAGCAGTACTTC. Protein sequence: CASSPRAEAYEQYF.

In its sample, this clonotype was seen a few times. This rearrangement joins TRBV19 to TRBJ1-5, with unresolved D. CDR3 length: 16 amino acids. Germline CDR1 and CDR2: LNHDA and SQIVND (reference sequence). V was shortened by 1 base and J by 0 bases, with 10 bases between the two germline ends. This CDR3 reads CASSIVVRISNQPQHF. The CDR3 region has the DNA TGTGCCAGTAGTATAGTCGTTAGGATTAGCAATCAGCCCCAGCATTTT.

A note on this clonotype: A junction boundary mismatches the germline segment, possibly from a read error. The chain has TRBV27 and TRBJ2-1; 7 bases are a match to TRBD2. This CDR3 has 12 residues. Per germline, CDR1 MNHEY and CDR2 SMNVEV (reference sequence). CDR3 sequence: CANSREGHLQFF. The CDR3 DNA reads TGTGCCAACAGTAGGGAGGGGCACCTCCAGTTCTTC.

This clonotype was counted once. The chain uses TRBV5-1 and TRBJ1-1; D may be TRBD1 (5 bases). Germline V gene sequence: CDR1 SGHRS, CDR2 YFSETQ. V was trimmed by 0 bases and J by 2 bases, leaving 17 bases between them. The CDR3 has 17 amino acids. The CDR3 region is CASSLAQDGGTNTEAFF. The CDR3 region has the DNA TGCGCCAGCAGCTTGGCCCAAGACGGGGGAACTAACACTGAAGCTTTCTTT.